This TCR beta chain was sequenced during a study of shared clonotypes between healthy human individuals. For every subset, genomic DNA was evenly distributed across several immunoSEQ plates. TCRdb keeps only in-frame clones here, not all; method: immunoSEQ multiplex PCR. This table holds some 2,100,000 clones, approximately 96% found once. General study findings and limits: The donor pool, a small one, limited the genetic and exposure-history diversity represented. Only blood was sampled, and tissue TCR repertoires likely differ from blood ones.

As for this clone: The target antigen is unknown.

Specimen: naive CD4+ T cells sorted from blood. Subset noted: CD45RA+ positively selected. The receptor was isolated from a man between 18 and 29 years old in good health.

The CDR3 loop reads CAWTDRGGNEQFF. The CDR3 nucleotides read TGTGCCTGGACGGACAGGGGAGGTAATGAGCAGTTCTTC. The genes are TRBV30 and TRBJ2-1; 9 nucleotides match TRBD1. This CDR3 is built from 13 residues. Germline CDR1 and CDR2: GTSNPN and SVGIG (reference sequence). Trimming took 4 bases from V and 7 from J; bases not matched to a gene: 5.